These 29 T cell receptor beta chains share one sample of origin, sequenced in a study of regulatory T cells in long-lasting Graves disease. Construction of TCR beta libraries relied on iRepertoire HTBI primers and on Arm-PCR targeting CDR3 regions. Via MiXCR, TCRdb re-called the multiplex PCR reads, giving one row per CDR3 protein. The sample gives about 240,000 distinct CDR3 sequences, 20% to 25% of which show up once; approximately 15% is in the top ten. Described time point: newly diagnosed GD, antithyroid drugs for less than 3 months. PBMCs provided the RNA from which the TCR library was made. The sequencing here drew on peripheral blood mononuclear cells (PBMCs), taken at new diagnosis, from a patient treated with antithyroid drugs. The receptors originated from a female donor with Graves disease.

This clonotype was counted ten times or more. The gene calls are TRBV7-2 and TRBJ2-7; 7 bases align to TRBD1. Trimming took 5 bases from V and 3 from J; bases not matched to a gene: 10. Germline V gene sequence: CDR1 SGHTA, CDR2 FQGNSA. The CDR3 loop spans 15 amino acids. The CDR3 nucleotides are TGTGCCAGCAGCCTACCAAACAGGGGCGGCTACGAGCAGTACTTC. Translated: CASSLPNRGGYEQYF. Supplemented by reference TRBV7-2 and TRBJ2-7, the full variable domain reads GAGVSQSPSNKVTEKGKDVELRCDPISGHTALYWYRQSLGQGLEFLIYFQGNSAPDKSGLPSDRFSAERTGGSVSTLTIQRTQQEDSAVYLCASSLPNRGGYEQYFGPGTRLTVT.

The table lists this clonotype with a few counts. This rearrangement joins TRBV12-5 to TRBJ1-5; D unresolved. V shed 5 bases and J shed 9 bases, with 11 bases lying between them. This CDR3 comprises 12 residues. Germline CDR1 and CDR2: LGHNT and FRNRAP. The CDR3 loop reads CASGTQELPQHF. The CDR3, as DNA: TGTGCTAGTGGTACGCAGGAGTTGCCCCAGCATTTT.

This chain joins TRBV4-3 and TRBJ1-2; D is ambiguous. The CDR3 runs to 14 residues. CDR1 LGHNA and CDR2 YSLEER come from the germline V gene. Trimming took 1 base from V and 4 from J, leaving 10 bases between them. The DNA of the CDR3 is TGCGCCAGCAGCCAAGTCCCAGGAGTCTATGGCTACACCTTC. Translated, it gives CASSQVPGVYGYTF.

This clonotype was detected ten times or more. This chain uses TRBV4-3 with TRBJ2-1, with D possibly matching TRBD2 (6 bases). The CDR3 extends over 15 amino acids. CDR1 LGHNA and CDR2 YSLEER come from the germline V gene. Between the trimmed V and J ends, which lost 1 base and 5 bases, there was a span of 12 bases. The CDR3 coding sequence is TGCGCCAGCAGCCAAGTTCCCCGACTAGACAATGAGCAGTTCTTC. This sequence encodes CASSQVPRLDNEQFF.

This clonotype was detected ten times or more. The chain joins TRBV28 to TRBJ1-2; D might be TRBD1 (5 bases). The V gene lost 3 bases and the J gene lost 2 bases, with 10 bases spanning the gap. Per germline, CDR1 MDHEN and CDR2 SYDVKM. The CDR3 is made up of 14 amino acids. This chain's CDR3 is CASSFPTVNYGYTF. The CDR3 DNA sequence: TGTGCCAGCAGTTTCCCGACAGTGAACTATGGCTACACCTTC.

At least ten counts were recorded for this clonotype. The chain is built from TRBV30 and TRBJ2-5; 7 bases agree with TRBD2. Germline CDR1 GTSNPN, CDR2 SVGIG (reference sequence). V shed 3 bases, J shed 0 bases, and the junction held 10 bases outside the gene matches. The CDR3 length is 16 residues. CDR3 in DNA: TGTGCCTGGAGAGCTCGCGAGAGCGGGAACCAAGAGACCCAGTACTTC. Its protein is CAWRARESGNQETQYF.

This clonotype was seen repeatedly, ten times or more. The rearrangement links TRBV7-9 to TRBJ2-1; TRBD2 matches 10 bases. Trimming removed 2 bases from V and 4 bases from J; junction bases left unmatched: 2. The germline V gene encodes CDR1 SEHNR and CDR2 FQNEAQ (reference sequence). The CDR3 sequence is 15 residues long. CDR3 region: CASSLLAGEYNEQFF. The CDR3 nucleotides read TGTGCCAGCAGCTTACTAGCGGGGGAATACAATGAGCAGTTCTTC.

Comments on this clonotype: Only one base separates this from a far larger clonotype, so it likely reflects a read error. CDR3 nucleotide sequence: TGTGCCAGCAGCTCGAACCAACAGGTTAGGAATGAGCAGTTCTTC. Its translation is CASSSNQQVRNEQFF. The chain combines TRBV7-9 with TRBJ2-1; D may be TRBD1 (5 bases). Germline V gives CDR1 SEHNR, CDR2 FQNEAQ (reference sequence). This CDR3 contains 15 residues. V dropped 4 bases and J dropped 7 bases, with 17 bases sitting between them.

The rearrangement links TRBV12-3 or TRBV12-4 to TRBJ2-1; 7 nucleotides match TRBD2. CDR3 length: 14 amino acids. V was pared by 7 bases and J by 3 bases, with 6 bases of the junction left unmatched. CDR3 protein: CASNVGDYYNEQFF. CDR3 in DNA: TGTGCCAGCAACGTTGGGGACTACTACAATGAGCAGTTCTTC.

This clonotype was detected only a few times. This chain connects TRBV3-1 to TRBJ2-1; 7 bases align to TRBD2. The CDR3 is 14 residues long. V trimming: 5 bases; J trimming: 7 bases; junction bases outside the gene matches: 8. Germline V gives CDR1 LGHDT, CDR2 YNNKEL (reference sequence). The chain's CDR3 is CASSDTAGENEQFF. CDR3 sequence (DNA): TGTGCCAGCAGCGATACGGCGGGAGAGAATGAGCAGTTCTTC.

Remarks on this clonotype: A much larger clone is a single base away; this may be a read error. The chain uses TRBV6-1 and TRBJ1-5; 9 bases map to TRBD1. The germline gives CDR1 MNHNS, CDR2 SASEGT. The CDR3 covers 14 residues. The CDR3 sequence is CAGSEKTGGQPQHF. The CDR3 DNA sequence: TGTGCCGGCAGTGAGAAGACAGGGGGTCAGCCCCAGCATTTT.

This clonotype was recorded many times. At one end, the junction sequence differs from germline, possibly due to a read error. The chain recombines TRBV7-2 with TRBJ2-7, with 10 positions matching TRBD2. CDR3 length: 17 amino acids. Germline V gene lookup returns CDR1 SGHTA and CDR2 FQGNSA. The CDR3 region is CASSQGPTSGSTYEQYF. In nucleotides, the CDR3 is TGCGCCAGCAGCCAAGGCCCGACTAGCGGGTCTACCTACGAGCAGTACTTC.

The table lists this clonotype with many counts. The V call is TRBV3-1, the J call TRBJ2-1; no reliable D call. This CDR3 region has 12 residues. Germline V gene sequence: CDR1 LGHDT, CDR2 YNNKEL (reference sequence). The V end was cut by 4 bases, the J end by 8 bases, with 9 bases between. The CDR3 protein is CASSLGWDEQFF. The CDR3, as DNA: TGTGCCAGCAGCCTCGGATGGGATGAGCAGTTCTTC.

This clonotype has at least ten counts. The chain joins TRBV20-1 to TRBJ2-5; no clear D gene. Between the trimmed V and J ends, which lost 0 bases and 5 bases, there was a span of 10 bases. This CDR3 spans 13 amino acids. Germline CDR1 reads DFQATT; CDR2 reads SNEGSKA (reference sequence). The CDR3 nucleotides are TGCAGTGCTAGAGAAGGTTACGGGGAGACCCAGTACTTC. Residues: CSAREGYGETQYF.

Regarding this clonotype: With only one base between it and a far larger clone, this is likely a read error. This chain uses TRBV11-2 with TRBJ2-5, with D tentatively TRBD2 (7 bases). The DNA end is more similar to TRBJ2-7, so the J call may be wrong. From germline, CDR1 is SGHAT and CDR2 FQNNGV. The CDR3 loop spans 18 amino acids. CDR3 sequence reads: CASSLVGVGGGPFCEQYF. The CDR3 DNA reads as TGTGCCAGCAGCTTAGTCGGTGTAGGCGGGGGCCCGTTCTGCGAGCAGTACTTC.

This clonotype has only one observation. The rearrangement links TRBV5-1 to TRBJ1-1, with 7 bases identical to TRBD1. CDR1 is SGHRS and CDR2 is YFSETQ in the germline V gene. J was trimmed by 0 bases and V by 1 base; bases with no gene match: 6. The CDR3 runs 16 residues. The CDR3 sequence: CASSLSPTGMNTEAFF. The CDR3 coding sequence is TGCGCCAGCAGCTTGTCTCCGACAGGGATGAACACTGAAGCTTTCTTT.

This clonotype has a handful of counts. The junction departs from the called germline gene at one end, perhaps through a read error. The chain links TRBV10-3 to TRBJ1-2; 7 bases line up with TRBD1. This CDR3 region has 15 residues. Germline CDR1 is ENHRY and CDR2 is SYGVKD. The CDR3 DNA is TGTGCCAGCAGTTACCTAGATACAGGGGCCTATGGCTACACCTTC. Amino acid sequence: CASSYLDTGAYGYTF.

This clonotype has more than one count but fewer than ten. This chain links TRBV7-2 with TRBJ2-5; D uncertain. V lost 2 bases, J lost 1 base, and 8 bases lay in between. The germline V gene has CDR1 SGHTA and CDR2 FQGNSA. This CDR3 is built from 14 residues. CDR3 sequence: CASSLIDSQETQYF. In DNA form, the CDR3 reads TGTGCCAGCAGCTTAATTGACTCCCAAGAGACCCAGTACTTC.

This clonotype was recorded at least ten times. This chain links TRBV28 with TRBJ2-7; a weak D match, TRBD1 (5 bases). The CDR3 has 13 residues. V shed 4 bases and J shed 2 bases, with 9 bases lying between them. CDR1 and CDR2 (germline): MDHEN, SYDVKM. CDR3 region: CASSSPGTYEQYF. CDR3 nucleotide sequence: TGTGCCAGCAGTTCTCCAGGGACCTACGAGCAGTACTTC.

In this sample, this clonotype turned up many times. V is TRBV6-5 and J is TRBJ2-7; TRBD1 might be the D (6 bases). CDR1 MNHEY and CDR2 SVGAGI come from the germline V gene. This CDR3 region has 15 residues. V shed 2 bases and J shed 0 bases, with 11 bases lying between them. In nucleotides, the CDR3 is TGTGCCAGCAGTTACAGGGACACGAGCTCCTACGAGCAGTACTTC. It is translated as CASSYRDTSSYEQYF.

The V and J genes are TRBV6-1 and TRBJ2-2, with TRBD2 as a possible D gene (6 bases). The CDR3 consists of 15 residues. Germline V gives CDR1 MNHNS, CDR2 SASEGT. Trimming removed 5 bases at V and 5 bases at J, with 15 bases between. The CDR3 region is CASSPSAGRTGELFF. Here the CDR3 DNA reads TGTGCCAGCAGTCCATCAGCAGGGAGGACCGGGGAGCTGTTTTTT.

J is TRBJ1-2 and V is TRBV25-1; perhaps TRBD1 as D (5 bases). Germline assignment: CDR1 MGHDK and CDR2 SYGVNS. Trimming left V 8 bases short and J 3 bases short, with 10 bases between. This CDR3 is built from 12 residues. CDR3 DNA: TGTGCCAGCGGCCAGGGCGACTATGGCTACACCTTC. Protein product: CASGQGDYGYTF.

This clonotype was observed many times. V usage is TRBV6-1 and J usage is TRBJ2-1, with 8 bases that match TRBD2. The CDR3 totals 14 residues. V lost 5 bases to trimming and J lost 8 bases; unmatched junction nucleotides: 8. Germline CDR1 is MNHNS and CDR2 is SASEGT. The CDR3 loop is CASSLRRGGDEQFF. Written as DNA, the CDR3 is TGTGCCAGCAGTCTTCGCCGGGGGGGAGATGAGCAGTTCTTC.

With respect to this clonotype: Given a much more abundant clone one base away, this may be a read error. This chain connects TRBV7-2 to TRBJ2-7; a possible D gene is TRBD2 (5 bases). CDR3 length equals 13 residues. The germline gives CDR1 SGHTA, CDR2 FQGNSA. The CDR3 nucleotides are TGTGCCAGCAGCTTAACGGGCGGGTACGGGCAGTACTTC. Residues: CASSLTGGYGQYF.

The chain is built from TRBV6-2 or TRBV6-3 and TRBJ2-6; unclear D gene. Germline V gives CDR1 MNHEY, CDR2 SVGEGT. The CDR3 loop spans 16 amino acids. The V end lost 2 bases, the J end lost 0 bases, and 8 bases lay between the germline ends. CDR3 amino acids: CASSYGGRSGANVLTF. The CDR3 coding sequence is TGTGCCAGCAGTTACGGCGGCCGCTCTGGGGCCAACGTCCTGACTTTC.

This clonotype was counted ten times or more. The CDR3 here is CASSLQYEQFF. CDR3 coding DNA: TGTGCCAGCAGCTTACAGTATGAGCAGTTCTTC. V is TRBV7-2 and J is TRBJ2-1; D not certain. The CDR3 is 11 residues long. Per germline, CDR1 SGHTA and CDR2 FQGNSA. The V end lost 2 bases, the J end lost 8 bases, and 4 bases lay between the germline ends.

V is TRBV7-2 and J is TRBJ2-1; D perhaps matches TRBD1 (6 bases). V shed 5 bases and J shed 9 bases, with 14 bases lying between them. This CDR3 comprises 13 residues. The germline gives CDR1 SGHTA, CDR2 FQGNSA. The DNA for the CDR3 is TGTGCCAGCAGCCGGCCACAGGGTTCTGAGCAGTTCTTC. Amino acid sequence: CASSRPQGSEQFF.

The rearrangement joins TRBV13 to TRBJ2-5, with 13 bases aligning to TRBD2. The ends lost 4 bases at V and 3 bases at J; junction bases unmatched: 2. The CDR3 loop spans 15 amino acids. Per the germline V gene, CDR1 is PRHDT and CDR2 is FYEKMQ (reference sequence). The CDR3 DNA reads TGTGCCAGCAGCTCCGGACTAGCGGGAGAAGAGACCCAGTACTTC. The encoded protein is CASSSGLAGEETQYF.

On this clonotype: A much larger clonotype is one base distant, so this may be a read error. V gene TRBV3-1 combines with J gene TRBJ2-7; D possibly corresponds to TRBD2 (5 bases). The germline V and J ends were trimmed by 1 base and 6 bases, with 13 bases remaining between them. The V gene's germline CDR1 is LGHDT and CDR2 YNNKEL (reference sequence). The CDR3 is 14 residues long. The CDR3 DNA sequence: TGTGCCAGCAGCCAAGCCCCCCGGGGTGCCGAGCAGTACTTC. This encodes CASSQAPRGAEQYF.